The rows below give T cell receptor beta chains drawn from one sample of a study of regulatory T cells in long-lasting Graves disease. TCRdb re-called the multiplex PCR reads through MiXCR, storing one row per CDR3 protein. This sample has 400,000 to 500,000 distinct CDR3 sequences, with 20% found just once. The specimen was peripheral blood mononuclear cells (PBMCs), collected when the disease was refractory, from a patient treated with antithyroid drugs. These receptors were taken from a female donor with Graves disease. CDR3s include the opening cysteine and the closing phenylalanine or tryptophan. A D gene is named only where the DNA matches it firmly. Part of the rows lack a size; the others show once, few, many or a class for expanded clones.

-	TRBV28	TRBJ1-5	-	CASSLGRQPQHF	TGTGCCAGCAGTTTAGGCCGGCAGCCCCAGCATTTT
TRBD2	TRBV4-3	TRBJ2-5	few	CASSPDLAGAGETQYF	TGCGCCAGCAGCCCTGACCTAGCGGGAGCGGGAGAGACCCAGTACTTC
-	TRBV28	TRBJ2-7	-	CASTSVSSYEQYF	TGTGCCAGCACTAGCGTAAGCTCCTACGAGCAGTACTTC
TRBD2	TRBV27	TRBJ2-1	-	CASSWTSGRAYEQFF	TGTGCCAGCAGCTGGACTAGCGGGAGGGCGTATGAGCAGTTCTTC
TRBD1	TRBV7-9	TRBJ2-5	few	CASSPTTGGQETQYF	TGTGCCAGCAGCCCAACCACAGGGGGCCAAGAGACCCAGTACTTC
-	TRBV11-2	TRBJ2-7	-	CASSPPGGQKNHEQYF	TGTGCCAGCAGCCCCCCCGGGGGACAGAAAAACCACGAGCAGTACTTC
-	TRBV5-1	TRBJ2-2	few	CASSLRPFHSEPNTGELFF	TGCGCCAGCAGCTTGAGGCCCTTTCATTCGGAACCGAACACCGGGGAGCTGTTTTTT
TRBD2	TRBV27	TRBJ2-7	-	CASSFWGGAEQYF	TGTGCCAGCAGTTTTTGGGGAGGGGCCGAGCAGTACTTC
-	TRBV4-3	TRBJ1-1	-	CASSQDLGVWSTEAFF	TGCGCCAGCAGCCAAGATCTGGGGGTTTGGAGTACTGAAGCTTTCTTT
-	TRBV28	TRBJ2-7	few	CASSLCLGLTYEQYF	TGTGCCAGCAGTTTATGTCTGGGGCTGACATACGAGCAGTACTTC
TRBD1	TRBV27	TRBJ2-7	many	CASSLLPDRVHEQYF	TGTGCCAGCAGTTTACTACCGGACAGGGTACACGAGCAGTACTTC
TRBD1	TRBV6-2/TRBV6-3	TRBJ2-7	many	CASSLVGQHSYEQYF	TGTGCCAGCAGTCTTGTGGGACAGCATTCCTACGAGCAGTACTTC
-	TRBV28	TRBJ1-5	many	CASSMNAGNQPQHF	TGTGCCAGCAGCATGAACGCAGGTAATCAGCCCCAGCATTTT